Listed here are 20 T cell receptor beta chains from one sample, sequenced in a study of cytomegalovirus exposure and HLA in healthy donors. Use of 60 Vbeta and 13 Jbeta primers characterized the PCR. The protocol was immunoSEQ multiplex PCR, while the TCRdb copy is restricted to in-frame clones and leaves out a portion. The repertoire includes some 130,000 clones, approximately 80% of them detected once, and around 4% sits in the top ten. The specimen was PBMCs. Receptors originate from a male donor in good health and CMV-seropositive.

The chain carries TRBV11-2 and TRBJ2-3, with 7 bases matching TRBD2. V was pared by 2 bases and J by 6 bases, with 5 bases of the junction left unmatched. Germline CDR1 reads SGHAT; CDR2 reads FQNNGV. This CDR3 spans 14 amino acids. As DNA, the CDR3 is TGTGCCAGCAGCTTAAGGGACTATAGCGATACGCAGTATTTT. Encoded protein: CASSLRDYSDTQYF.

V gene TRBV6-4 combines with J gene TRBJ2-6, with 8 bases aligning to TRBD2. This CDR3 comprises 16 residues. Germline values: CDR1 MRHNA, CDR2 SNTAGT. The trim removed 6 bases at V and 4 bases at J, leaving 8 bases unmatched. For the CDR3, the DNA is TGTGCCAGCAGCCGGGGGGGGCCTTCAGGGGCCAACGTCCTGACTTTC. It codes for CASSRGGPSGANVLTF.

Here the CDR3 reads CASSLVAGGYEQFF. CDR3 nucleotides: TGTGCCAGCAGCTTAGTAGCGGGAGGTTATGAGCAGTTCTTC. V is TRBV13 and J is TRBJ2-1; TRBD2 matches at 10 bases. Per germline, CDR1 PRHDT and CDR2 FYEKMQ (reference sequence). V lost 1 base to trimming and J lost 8 bases; unmatched junction nucleotides: 2. The CDR3 has 14 residues.

The V call is TRBV6-5, the J call TRBJ2-3; D is uncertain. The V end was cut by 2 bases, the J end by 0 bases, with 6 bases between. The length of the CDR3 is 14 residues. Germline assignment: CDR1 MNHEY and CDR2 SVGAGI. The CDR3 protein is CASSYERSTDTQYF. The CDR3 nucleotides read TGTGCCAGCAGTTACGAACGGAGCACAGATACGCAGTATTTT.

The chain links TRBV6-1 to TRBJ2-7; no definite D call. Germline V gives CDR1 MNHNS, CDR2 SASEGT. The CDR3 spans 13 residues. The germline V and J ends were trimmed by 0 bases and 3 bases, with 6 bases remaining between them. The CDR3 here is CASSEAAFYEQYF. DNA of the CDR3: TGTGCCAGCAGTGAAGCAGCGTTCTACGAGCAGTACTTC.

The rearrangement uses TRBV28 and TRBJ2-3; no definite D call. The V end lost 5 bases, the J end lost 2 bases, and 8 bases lay between the germline ends. This CDR3 is built from 13 residues. The V gene's germline CDR1 is MDHEN and CDR2 SYDVKM. The CDR3 region has the DNA TGTGCCAGCAGTGTAGCAGCCACAGATACGCAGTATTTT. Amino acid sequence: CASSVAATDTQYF.

V is TRBV18 and J is TRBJ2-7; 14 nucleotides agree with TRBD2. From germline, CDR1 is KGHSH and CDR2 LQKENI. This CDR3 has 16 amino acids. V gave up 5 bases and J gave up 6 bases; unmatched junction bases: 9. Here the CDR3 DNA reads TGTGCCAGCTCATCCAAGCCGGGACTAGCGGGAGTCGAGCAGTACTTC. It is translated as CASSSKPGLAGVEQYF.

The chain recombines TRBV5-1 with TRBJ1-3; 12 bases are shared with TRBD1. In germline, CDR1 is SGHRS, CDR2 YFSETQ. Trimming removed 4 bases from V and 1 base from J; junction bases left unmatched: 6. This CDR3 has 17 residues. The DNA of the CDR3 is TGCGCCAGCAGCACCGGGACAGGGGGCTATTCTGGAAACACCATATATTTT. This encodes CASSTGTGGYSGNTIYF.

V gene TRBV9 combines with J gene TRBJ1-4; 8 bases are shared with TRBD1. CDR1 is SGDLS and CDR2 is YYNGEE in the germline V gene. This CDR3 is built from 20 residues. The V gene end was trimmed by 4 bases and the J gene end by 0 bases; junction bases not matched to a gene: 17. The CDR3: CASSSRPGQGSFATNEKLFF. Written as DNA, the CDR3 is TGTGCCAGCAGCTCCCGTCCTGGACAGGGTAGTTTTGCAACTAATGAAAAACTGTTTTTT.

In its sample, this clone was seen a few times. This chain joins TRBV19 and TRBJ2-7; 7 nucleotides line up with TRBD1. J was trimmed by 2 bases and V by 5 bases; bases with no gene match: 12. Looked up from germline, CDR1 is LNHDA and CDR2 is SQIVND (reference sequence). CDR3 size: 16 residues. The CDR3 DNA follows: TGTGCCAGTAGTCCGGCACGGGACAGCGTTGCCTACGAGCAGTACTTC. This sequence encodes CASSPARDSVAYEQYF.

The chain has TRBV5-5 and TRBJ2-7; D gene unclear. Germline CDR1 SGHKS, CDR2 YYEKEE (reference sequence). The CDR3 covers 16 residues. The V end was cut by 1 base, the J end by 6 bases, with 20 bases between. The CDR3 DNA is TGTGCCAGCAGCTTGAACCCCGGTGACCTCACGGGCGAGCAGTACTTC. It translates to CASSLNPGDLTGEQYF.

The rearrangement links TRBV7-3 to TRBJ2-2; 8 bases map to TRBD2. The CDR3 contains 15 residues. Germline V CDR1 and CDR2: SGHTA, FQGTGA. V lost 5 bases to trimming and J lost 6 bases; unmatched junction nucleotides: 8. CDR3 coding DNA: TGTGCCAGCAGCCCCCGGGTAGCGGGGTCCGGGGAGCTGTTTTTT. This translates into CASSPRVAGSGELFF.

The chain is built from TRBV28 and TRBJ2-5; 7 bases map to TRBD2. J gave up 4 bases and V 8 bases, and 10 bases lay outside the gene matches. The CDR3 is 14 residues long. Per the germline V gene, CDR1 is MDHEN and CDR2 is SYDVKM. The CDR3 sequence is CASCLGGVGETQYF. As DNA, the CDR3 is TGTGCCAGCTGTCTTGGGGGGGTAGGAGAGACCCAGTACTTC.

V is TRBV9 and J is TRBJ2-3; 12 positions match TRBD2. Germline V gives CDR1 SGDLS, CDR2 YYNGEE. The V segment lost 4 bases and the J segment 1 base; nucleotides outside the gene matches: 7. The CDR3 is 17 residues long. The CDR3 DNA reads TGTGCCAGCAGCCCGCGACTAGCGGGAGTGGGCACAGATACGCAGTATTTT. This codes for CASSPRLAGVGTDTQYF.

This sequence joins TRBV28 and TRBJ1-1, with 9 bases matching TRBD1. J was trimmed by 4 bases and V by 2 bases; bases with no gene match: 5. CDR3 length: 15 amino acids. From germline, CDR1 is MDHEN and CDR2 SYDVKM. This CDR3 reads CASSLRTGVSTEAFF. CDR3 DNA sequence: TGTGCCAGCAGTTTACGGACAGGGGTTAGCACTGAAGCTTTCTTT.

This clone occurred once. The CDR3 loop reads CASSLGTAFYNEQFF. Here the CDR3 DNA reads TGTGCCAGCAGCTTAGGGACAGCCTTCTACAATGAGCAGTTCTTC. The chain joins TRBV7-2 to TRBJ2-1; tentative D call: TRBD1 (6 bases). CDR1 is SGHTA and CDR2 is FQGNSA in the germline V gene. The CDR3 has 15 residues. With 1 base removed from V and 3 bases from J, the gap between germline ends came to 10 bases. Looking up the rest from reference TRBV7-2 and TRBJ2-1 gives the full variable domain: GAGVSQSPSNKVTEKGKDVELRCDPISGHTALYWYRQSLGQGLEFLIYFQGNSAPDKSGLPSDRFSAERTGGSVSTLTIQRTQQEDSAVYLCASSLGTAFYNEQFFGPGTRLTVL.

J is TRBJ2-3 and V is TRBV12-1; no check of the table's D call, TRBD2, against the DNA was made. TRBV12-1 is marked as a pseudogene. The CDR3 has 19 residues. CDR3 nucleotides: TGTGCCAGCAGCTTTGCGAAGGCTAGCGGGAGCGTCGGCACAGATACGCAGTATTTT. This gives the protein CASSFAKASGSVGTDTQYF.

The rearrangement uses TRBV27 and TRBJ2-2, with unresolved D. The germline V and J ends were trimmed by 0 bases and 0 bases, with 8 bases remaining between them. The V gene's germline CDR1 is MNHEY and CDR2 SMNVEV (reference sequence). The CDR3 is 16 residues long. The CDR3 sequence is CASSLSFRTNTGELFF. CDR3 DNA sequence: TGTGCCAGCAGTTTATCGTTCAGGACGAACACCGGGGAGCTGTTTTTT.

V gene TRBV5-6 combines with J gene TRBJ2-3; 8 bases line up with TRBD1. In germline, CDR1 is SGHDT, CDR2 YYEEEE. Trimming removed 3 bases from V and 5 bases from J; junction bases left unmatched: 2. CDR3 length: 13 amino acids. Here the CDR3 reads CASSSTGVDTQYF. The CDR3 nucleotides read TGTGCCAGCAGCTCGACAGGGGTAGATACGCAGTATTTT.

The chain carries TRBV6-4 and TRBJ2-1, with 8 bases fitting TRBD2. CDR3 length equals 16 residues. The V and J ends lost 4 bases and 1 base, in that order; junction bases with no gene match: 6. Germline-derived CDR1 and CDR2 are MRHNA and SNTAGT. The CDR3 DNA follows: TGTGCCAGCAGTGTCTCTATAGCGGGGTCCTACAATGAGCAGTTCTTC. Amino acid sequence: CASSVSIAGSYNEQFF.